The rows below give T cell receptor beta chains drawn from one sample of a study of human T cells and chemical hapten exposure. In TCRdb, the RACE reads were re-called with MiXCR into one record per CDR3 protein. The data contain over 130,000 distinct CDR3 sequences, over 9.5% of them singletons. Sample: whole blood, taken in connection with sensitization to the hapten diphenylcyclopropenone (DPC). These receptors came from a woman in her forties or fifties with alopecia areata. Some clones in this sample may be carry-over from other donors' samples. Both conserved end residues are part of each CDR3. Fields, in order: D gene, V gene, clone size, J gene, CDR3 DNA, CDR3 protein. A D gene is named only where the DNA matches it firmly. Rows may omit the clone size; those that give it use once, few, many or a size class.

D gene: TRBD2
V gene: TRBV20-1
clone size: .
J gene: TRBJ2-1
CDR3 DNA: TGCAGTGCTGAAAATAGCGGGGGGATACCCTACAATGAGCAGTTCTTC
CDR3 protein: CSAENSGGIPYNEQFF

D gene: .
V gene: TRBV7-2
clone size: .
J gene: TRBJ2-3
CDR3 DNA: TGTGCCAGCAGCTTAGCCCTCTTAGGATTCACAGATACGCAGTATTTT
CDR3 protein: CASSLALLGFTDTQYF

D gene: TRBD2
V gene: TRBV2
clone size: .
J gene: TRBJ2-4
CDR3 DNA: TGTGCCAGCTATCCAGAGCGGGGTAAAAACATTCAGTACTTC
CDR3 protein: CASYPERGKNIQYF

D gene: TRBD1
V gene: TRBV4-1
clone size: .
J gene: TRBJ1-1
CDR3 DNA: TGCGCCAGCAGCCATCGACAGGGCGACACTGAAGCTTTCTTT
CDR3 protein: CASSHRQGDTEAFF

D gene: .
V gene: TRBV6-2/TRBV6-3
clone size: .
J gene: TRBJ2-5
CDR3 DNA: TGTGCCAGCAGTGGCCCCGGCCTACCGGAGACCCAGTACTTC
CDR3 protein: CASSGPGLPETQYF

D gene: .
V gene: TRBV6-2/TRBV6-3
clone size: once
J gene: TRBJ2-7
CDR3 DNA: TGTGCCAGCAGTTACAAACGCCTCTCCTACGAGCAGTACTTC
CDR3 protein: CASSYKRLSYEQYF

D gene: TRBD1
V gene: TRBV2
clone size: few
J gene: TRBJ2-7
CDR3 DNA: TGTGCCAGCAGACCCGGACAGGGGGTATCCGAGCAGTACTTC
CDR3 protein: CASRPGQGVSEQYF

D gene: .
V gene: TRBV28
clone size: many
J gene: TRBJ1-1
CDR3 DNA: TGTGCCAGCAGCCTTATGAGGGCTGAAGCTTTCTTT
CDR3 protein: CASSLMRAEAFF

D gene: TRBD1
V gene: TRBV11-3
clone size: few
J gene: TRBJ1-2
CDR3 DNA: TGTGCCAGCAGCGGCCGGGACAGGGGGCGCGGTGGCTACACCTTC
CDR3 protein: CASSGRDRGRGGYTF

D gene: .
V gene: TRBV29-1
clone size: few
J gene: TRBJ2-1
CDR3 DNA: TGCAGCGTTGGCGAGTACAATGAGCAGTTCTTC
CDR3 protein: CSVGEYNEQFF

D gene: .
V gene: TRBV11-2
clone size: many
J gene: TRBJ2-1
CDR3 DNA: TGTGCCAGCAGCTTAGTCGACAGGACGCACGGTGGTGAGCAGTTCTTC
CDR3 protein: CASSLVDRTHGGEQFF

D gene: .
V gene: TRBV6-5
clone size: few
J gene: TRBJ1-5
CDR3 DNA: TGTGCCAGCAGTCCCGGGACACTCCAGCCCCAGCATTTT
CDR3 protein: CASSPGTLQPQHF

D gene: .
V gene: TRBV27
clone size: .
J gene: TRBJ2-7
CDR3 DNA: TGTGCCACCTCCAGAAAGCAGGGTGGCTACGAGCAGTACTTC
CDR3 protein: CATSRKQGGYEQYF

D gene: TRBD2
V gene: TRBV27
clone size: .
J gene: TRBJ2-1
CDR3 DNA: TGTGCCAGCAGTTTAAAGGGACTAGCGGGAGGGAGAGAGCAGTTCTTC
CDR3 protein: CASSLKGLAGGREQFF

D gene: .
V gene: TRBV28
clone size: .
J gene: TRBJ2-2
CDR3 DNA: TGTGCCAGCAGTTTAACCAGCGGACCCACCGGGGAGCTGTTTTTT
CDR3 protein: CASSLTSGPTGELFF

D gene: TRBD1
V gene: TRBV5-6
clone size: .
J gene: TRBJ2-7
CDR3 DNA: TGTGCCAGCAGCTACAGGGGGCGAACCCTCTACGAGCAGTACTTC
CDR3 protein: CASSYRGRTLYEQYF

D gene: .
V gene: TRBV2
clone size: many
J gene: TRBJ2-3
CDR3 DNA: TGTGCCAGCAGAGTGAACACAGGGCGGTCGCAGTATTTT
CDR3 protein: CASRVNTGRSQYF

D gene: .
V gene: TRBV25-1
clone size: many
J gene: TRBJ1-1
CDR3 DNA: TGTGCCAGCAGTGATGGGGCAGGGGCGTGGACTGAAGCTTTCTTT
CDR3 protein: CASSDGAGAWTEAFF

D gene: .
V gene: TRBV19
clone size: .
J gene: TRBJ1-2
CDR3 DNA: TGTGCCAGTAGTACCGGACAGTCCTATGGCTACACCTTC
CDR3 protein: CASSTGQSYGYTF

D gene: .
V gene: TRBV10-3
clone size: .
J gene: TRBJ2-3
CDR3 DNA: TGTGCCATCAGTGAGTCGAAGGCGGGAGATACGCAGTATTTT
CDR3 protein: CAISESKAGDTQYF

D gene: .
V gene: TRBV6-1
clone size: few
J gene: TRBJ1-1
CDR3 DNA: TGTGCCAGCAGTGAAGCTGTGGGCAGGAACACTGAAGCTTTCTTT
CDR3 protein: CASSEAVGRNTEAFF

D gene: .
V gene: TRBV20-1
clone size: .
J gene: TRBJ2-1
CDR3 DNA: TGCAGTGCTAGAGACCCGGGGCCATCGAATGAGCAGTTCTTC
CDR3 protein: CSARDPGPSNEQFF

D gene: TRBD1
V gene: TRBV7-9
clone size: few
J gene: TRBJ1-6
CDR3 DNA: TGTGCCAGCAGCTTCGTGGACAGGGGGCTGTCACCCCTCCACTTT
CDR3 protein: CASSFVDRGLSPLHF

D gene: .
V gene: TRBV6-5
clone size: many
J gene: TRBJ1-3
CDR3 DNA: TGTGCCAGCAGGAGGGGGTCTGGAAACACCATATATTTT
CDR3 protein: CASRRGSGNTIYF

D gene: TRBD2
V gene: TRBV20-1
clone size: .
J gene: TRBJ2-1
CDR3 DNA: TGCAGTGCTTTACTAGCGGGAGGGTTGGCCTACAATGAGCAGTTCTTC
CDR3 protein: CSALLAGGLAYNEQFF

D gene: .
V gene: TRBV5-1
clone size: few
J gene: TRBJ2-2
CDR3 DNA: TGCGCCAGCAGCTTGAGGGGGACAAACACCGGGGAGCTGTTTTTT
CDR3 protein: CASSLRGTNTGELFF